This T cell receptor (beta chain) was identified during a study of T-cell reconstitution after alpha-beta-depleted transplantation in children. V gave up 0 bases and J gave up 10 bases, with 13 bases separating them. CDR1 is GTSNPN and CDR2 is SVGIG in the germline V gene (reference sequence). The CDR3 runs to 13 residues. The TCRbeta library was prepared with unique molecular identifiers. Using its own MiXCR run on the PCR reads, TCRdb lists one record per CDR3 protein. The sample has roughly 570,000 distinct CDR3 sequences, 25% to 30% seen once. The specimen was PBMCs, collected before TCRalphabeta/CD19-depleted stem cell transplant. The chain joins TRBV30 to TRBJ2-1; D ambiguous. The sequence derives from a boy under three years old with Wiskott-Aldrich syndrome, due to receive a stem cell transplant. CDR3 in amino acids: CAWSVLGRNEQFF. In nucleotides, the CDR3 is TGTGCCTGGAGTGTACTTGGTAGGAACGAGCAGTTCTTC.